This record concerns one TCR beta chain sequence. Its antigen is not known. The data derive from a study of beta chain features in type 1 diabetes. Researchers reported sorting CD4+ naive, central memory, regulatory and stem cell-like memory cells via CD45RO/CCR7/CD25/CD127/CD95/CD27. Notes on the study in general: Within the patient group, naive, central memory and Treg TCRB repertoires appeared more similar to each other than within healthy donors. When Type 1 diabetes patients were examined, their TCRB CDR3s proved moderately but significantly shorter in all four CD4+ subsets.

Of the isolated RNA, all was reverse transcribed, and so the sequenced material was expressed TCRB transcripts. Assay: immunoSEQ multiplex PCR; the TCRdb copy retains only in-frame clones and omits some. The data contain 150,000 to 200,000 clones, about 7.9% of them singletons. Germline loops: CDR1 GTSNPN, CDR2 SVGIG (reference sequence). The CDR3 runs to 13 residues. Trimming took off 0 bases at V and 5 bases at J, with 11 bases between the two ends. The specimen was central memory CD4+ T cells from blood. The receptor comes from a man younger than 30 with type 1 diabetes. The chain employs TRBV30 and TRBJ2-7; D perhaps matches TRBD1 (6 bases). CDR3 sequence reads: CAWSVWGQDEQYF. The CDR3 DNA is TGTGCCTGGAGTGTATGGGGGCAGGACGAGCAGTACTTC.